These 12 T cell receptor beta chains were all obtained from the same sample, sequenced in a study of T-cell reconstitution after alpha-beta-depleted transplantation in children. Unique molecular identifiers were used to barcode this TCRbeta library. TCRdb called the PCR reads again in MiXCR, with one record for every CDR3 protein. This sample has about a million distinct CDR3 sequences, with 25% to 30% found just once. The sample in question was PBMCs, mostly from graft donor cells, obtained 360 days after TCRalphabeta/CD19-depleted stem cell transplant. Every receptor here comes from a boy under two years old who had a stem cell transplant for SCID, so the T cells may come from the graft donor.

This clonotype has ten or more counts. CDR3 sequence reads: CASKGSLYNEQFF. The CDR3 DNA is TGCGCCAGCAAAGGCTCACTTTACAATGAGCAGTTCTTC. The V and J genes are TRBV5-1 and TRBJ2-1; D is uncertain. The germline V and J ends were trimmed by 6 bases and 4 bases, with 11 bases remaining between them. In germline, CDR1 is SGHRS, CDR2 YFSETQ. This CDR3 contains 13 residues.

This clonotype was observed a few times. The rearrangement uses TRBV29-1 and TRBJ2-1; D is perhaps TRBD2 (7 bases). V was clipped by 2 bases and J by 0 bases, with 11 bases between them. Germline CDR1 and CDR2: SQVTM and ANQGSEA. This CDR3 is built from 15 residues. The CDR3 here is CSVESAGASYNEQFF. CDR3 in DNA: TGCAGCGTTGAATCGGCGGGGGCCTCCTACAATGAGCAGTTCTTC.

The rearrangement joins TRBV20-1 to TRBJ1-5; 9 positions match TRBD1. J lost 3 bases, V lost 7 bases, and 10 bases had no gene match. Germline V gene sequence: CDR1 DFQATT, CDR2 SNEGSKA (reference sequence). This CDR3 comprises 15 residues. CDR3 region: CSDPLRDRDNQPQHF. CDR3 coding DNA: TGCAGTGATCCACTCCGGGACAGGGACAATCAGCCCCAGCATTTT.

This clonotype was detected only a few times. The chain employs TRBV7-9 and TRBJ2-5, with 7 bases lining up with TRBD1. The CDR3 sequence is 14 residues long. V was pared by 10 bases and J by 5 bases, with 13 bases of the junction left unmatched. The germline gives CDR1 SEHNR, CDR2 FQNEAQ (reference sequence). CDR3 sequence: CANGDRGPPETQYF. CDR3 coding DNA: TGTGCCAACGGGGACAGAGGCCCTCCGGAGACCCAGTACTTC. Based on the CDR3 plus reference TRBV7-9 and TRBJ2-5, the full variable domain is DTGVSQNPRHKITKRGQNVTFRCDPISEHNRLYWYRQTLGQGPEFLTYFQNEAQLEKSRLLSDRFSAERPKGSFSTLEIQRTEQGDSAMYLCANGDRGPPETQYFGPGTRLLVL.

The chain carries TRBV12-3 or TRBV12-4 and TRBJ2-7; D uncertain. This CDR3 is built from 14 residues. The V and J ends lost 5 bases and 6 bases respectively, with 17 bases between them. The CDR3 DNA is TGTGCCAGCAGTGCGAACCGACCGGCTCTCGAGCAGTACTTC. It yields the protein CASSANRPALEQYF.

This clonotype was counted only a few times. CDR3 region: CASSLAGAADEQFF. The CDR3 region has the DNA TGTGCCAGCAGTTTAGCGGGGGCAGCCGATGAGCAGTTCTTC. The rearrangement uses TRBV12-3 or TRBV12-4 and TRBJ2-1; D is possibly TRBD1 (6 bases). The CDR3 runs 14 residues. V lost 0 bases to trimming and J lost 8 bases, with 11 bases between them.

The chain couples TRBV5-1 to TRBJ2-3; maybe TRBD2 (5 bases). This CDR3 contains 13 residues. CDR1 is SGHRS and CDR2 is YFSETQ in the germline V gene. The germline V and J ends were trimmed by 5 bases and 6 bases, with 13 bases remaining between them. The CDR3, as DNA: TGCGCCAGCAGTCTGAGGGAATCCGATACGCAGTATTTT. Its translation is CASSLRESDTQYF.

The table lists this clonotype with a few counts. J is TRBJ2-5 and V is TRBV6-1; unclear D gene. The germline V gene has CDR1 MNHNS and CDR2 SASEGT. CDR3 length: 16 residues. V lost 6 bases and J lost 1, with 18 bases in between. The CDR3 here is CASSLLAVALQETQYF. DNA of the CDR3: TGTGCCAGCAGCCTATTGGCAGTCGCGCTCCAAGAGACCCAGTACTTC.

This chain joins TRBV2 and TRBJ2-7; 15 bases line up with TRBD2. The V and J ends lost 5 bases and 4 bases, in that order; junction bases with no gene match: 3. Germline assignment: CDR1 SNHLY and CDR2 FYNNEI. This CDR3 is built from 15 residues. CDR3 in DNA: TGTGCCAGCAGTTCCGGGACTAGCGGGGGGTACGAGCAGTACTTC. The encoded protein is CASSSGTSGGYEQYF.

V is TRBV12-3 or TRBV12-4 and J is TRBJ1-2; no clear D gene. V was shortened by 5 bases and J by 0 bases, with 13 bases between the two germline ends. The CDR3 length is 15 residues. In nucleotides, the CDR3 is TGTGCCAGCAGTCGACGACACCAAGCTAACTATGGCTACACCTTC. Its translation is CASSRRHQANYGYTF.

This clonotype was seen only a few times. This sequence joins TRBV2 and TRBJ2-7; the D is unclear. V lost 0 bases to trimming and J lost 9 bases, with 12 bases between them. This CDR3 region has 13 residues. Germline V gene data show CDR1 as SNHLY and CDR2 as FYNNEI. The CDR3 reads CASSEARGNRQYF. In nucleotides, the CDR3 is TGTGCCAGCAGTGAAGCGCGAGGCAACAGGCAGTACTTC.

This clonotype was observed at least ten times. The chain employs TRBV4-1 and TRBJ2-7, with TRBD1 identical over 9 bases. This CDR3 comprises 16 residues. Germline lookup yields CDR1 MGHRA and CDR2 YSYEKL. Trimming removed 3 bases from V and 0 bases from J; junction bases left unmatched: 6. In nucleotides, the CDR3 is TGCGCCAGCAGCCAGTGGGGGACAGGGAGCTCCTACGAGCAGTACTTC. Translation gives CASSQWGTGSSYEQYF.